The T cell receptor beta chain under discussion was sequenced for a study of T-cell memory formation after mild COVID-19. From the 5' RACE reads, TCRdb called clonotypes with MiXCR, one entry per CDR3 protein. The profile shows roughly 600,000 distinct CDR3 sequences, over 15% of them singletons. Germline CDR1 and CDR2: SGHRS and YFSETQ. CDR3 length: 16 amino acids. Germline trimming cut 0 bases from V and 6 bases from J; bases unmatched to any gene: 7. The receptor was isolated from an adult woman who had mild COVID-19 (a few samples of this study predate the infection). Cell type and time point are not known. Sequencing was done on a sample of PBMCs or a T cell subset sorted from them (not recorded which). J is TRBJ1-5 and V is TRBV5-1; 9 bases are shared with TRBD1. DNA for the CDR3: TGCGCCAGCAGCTTGGCCGAGGACAGGGGACGTCAGCCCCAGCATTTT. As protein: CASSLAEDRGRQPQHF.